The TCR beta chain under discussion was sequenced for a study of metastatic and nonmetastatic thyroid tumors. Study at large: Comparison of repertoires was carried out across blood and tumor or nodule tissue from malignant and benign thyroid patients. Study-wide findings and caveats: In both blood and tumor samples, TCR beta diversity was reported significantly higher for malignant than benign nodules.

Original processing methods: Clinicopathological groups of papillary thyroid cancer showed CDR3 differences that were used to build a distant-metastasis classifier. With MiXCR, TCRdb called clones anew from the PCR reads. These V and J calls originate from TCRdb's pipeline instead of the authors' own analysis. The sample shows under 20,000 clones, 34% of them seen only once. Thyroid surgery took place with no prior treatment in any patient. The germline gives CDR1 MNHEY, CDR2 SMNVEV (reference sequence). This CDR3 has 15 residues. The V gene lost 1 base and the J gene lost 8 bases, with 15 bases spanning the gap. This clone came up a few times. Its antigen is currently unknown.

The rearrangement links TRBV27 to TRBJ2-1, with D possibly called TRBD1 or TRBD2 (6 bases each). Sequencing was performed on tumor tissue. The clonotype comes from a male donor with papillary thyroid cancer or a benign thyroid nodule (not recorded which). Some clones in this sample may be carry-over from other donors' samples. The CDR3 reads CASSLWGAQGYEQFF. The CDR3 DNA is TGTGCCAGCAGTTTATGGGGGGCGCAGGGCTATGAGCAGTTCTTC.